This T cell receptor beta chain was recorded in a study of cytomegalovirus exposure and HLA in healthy donors. PCR amplification relied on 60 Vbeta primers (plus 13 Jbeta primers). The repertoire was sequenced with immunoSEQ multiplex PCR; TCRdb's copy has only in-frame clones and lacks some. The data show about 130,000 clones, roughly three quarters seen once. The receptor's source is a man younger than 45 in good health and CMV-seronegative. The sample taken for sequencing was PBMCs.

The DNA for the CDR3 is TGTGCCAGCAGCAAACTCACGGGCTCCTACGAGCAGTACTTC. It specifies CASSKLTGSYEQYF. The chain recombines TRBV5-8 with TRBJ2-7; D gene uncertain. The CDR3 has 14 amino acids. V lost 4 bases and J lost 0, with 11 bases in between. The germline V gene encodes CDR1 SGHTS and CDR2 YDEGEE. The variable domain in full, completed from reference TRBV5-8 and TRBJ2-7, reads EAGVTQSPTHLIKTRGQQATLRCSPISGHTSVYWYQQALGLGLQFLLWYDEGEERNRGNFPPRFSGRQFPNYSSELNVNALELEDSALYLCASSKLTGSYEQYFGPGTRLTVT.